This passage covers 24 T cell receptor beta chains from one sample sequenced in a study of control samples from healthy donors and cancer patients. The repertoire was sequenced with immunoSEQ multiplex PCR; TCRdb's copy has only in-frame clones and lacks some. The table records roughly 170,000 clones, 91% of them present only once. Sequences were obtained from blood. Receptor source: a middle-aged woman in good health.

The CDR3: CASSGLSGGEADTQYF. The CDR3 DNA follows: TGTGCCAGCAGCGGTCTTAGCGGGGGGGAAGCAGATACGCAGTATTTT. V is TRBV7-9 and J is TRBJ2-3; TRBD2 agrees at 11 bases. CDR3 length: 16 residues. Germline V gene lookup returns CDR1 SEHNR and CDR2 FQNEAQ (reference sequence). J lost 4 bases, V lost 5 bases, and 8 bases had no gene match.

The V call is TRBV7-6, the J call TRBJ1-4; 10 bases match TRBD1. V was clipped by 0 bases and J by 6 bases; unmatched bases: 1. This CDR3 region has 15 residues. Germline V gene sequence: CDR1 SGHVS, CDR2 FNYEAQ. The CDR3 sequence: CASSLAGQGDEKLFF. Here the CDR3 DNA reads TGTGCCAGCAGCTTAGCAGGACAGGGGGATGAAAAACTGTTTTTT.

The V gene is TRBV10-3, the J gene TRBJ1-6, with D perhaps matching TRBD1 (5 bases). Germline V gene lookup returns CDR1 ENHRY and CDR2 SYGVKD. This CDR3 is built from 12 residues. Trimming took 6 bases from V and 5 from J, leaving 5 bases between them. CDR3 residues: CAIRDNNSPLHF. For the CDR3, the DNA is TGTGCCATCAGGGACAATAATTCACCCCTCCACTTT.

The chain carries TRBV30 and TRBJ2-5; 8 nucleotides match TRBD1. The CDR3 is made up of 14 amino acids. Trimming removed 2 bases from V and 5 bases from J; junction bases left unmatched: 7. Germline CDR1 and CDR2: GTSNPN and SVGIG (reference sequence). CDR3 DNA: TGTGCCTGGAGTACCGGCAGGGGGCAGGAGACCCAGTACTTC. It encodes CAWSTGRGQETQYF.

V usage is TRBV24-1 and J usage is TRBJ2-2; the match to TRBD1 covers 8 bases. Unmatched junction bases numbered 9, after V lost 5 bases and J lost 2 bases. Germline lookup yields CDR1 KGHDR and CDR2 SFDVKD. The CDR3 is 17 residues long. The CDR3, as DNA: TGTGCCACCAGTGCCCCCGGACAGGGCCAAAACACCGGGGAGCTGTTTTTT. Its protein product is CATSAPGQGQNTGELFF.

To note about this clone: The conserved closing phenylalanine or tryptophan is absent in this CDR3, likely reflecting a read error. The limits of the CDR3 on the DNA are not certain, so only TCRdb's listed CDR3 is given. The rearrangement joins TRBV19 to TRBJ2-7; TRBD1 is the table's D call, not checked against the DNA. The germline V gene encodes CDR1 LNHDA and CDR2 SQIVND (reference sequence). The CDR3 spans 9 residues, counting both ends. The chain's CDR3 is CASIHRDIS.

This chain uses TRBV7-8 with TRBJ1-3; D is uncertain. Germline V lookup: CDR1 SGHVS, CDR2 FQNEAQ. The CDR3 loop spans 18 amino acids. V dropped 4 bases and J dropped 0 bases, with 19 bases sitting between them. CDR3 in amino acids: CASSWTSGKGSSGNTIYF. The CDR3 coding sequence is TGTGCCAGCAGCTGGACGTCGGGGAAAGGGTCCTCTGGAAACACCATATATTTT. The entire variable domain, with the rest obtained from reference TRBV7-8 and TRBJ1-3, is as follows: GAGVSQSPRYKVAKRGQDVALRCDPISGHVSLFWYQQALGQGPEFLTYFQNEAQLDKSGLPSDRFFAERPEGSVSTLKIQRTQQEDSAVYLCASSWTSGKGSSGNTIYFGEGSWLTVV.

The chain links TRBV19 to TRBJ2-7; D is unclear. Germline V gene lookup returns CDR1 LNHDA and CDR2 SQIVND (reference sequence). The CDR3 consists of 11 residues. Trimming removed 2 bases from V and 5 bases from J, with 4 bases in between. CDR3 loop: CASSISDEQYF. CDR3 sequence (DNA): TGTGCCAGTAGTATATCTGACGAGCAGTACTTC. The full variable domain, its missing parts supplied by reference TRBV19 and TRBJ2-7, is DGGITQSPKYLFRKEGQNVTLSCEQNLNHDAMYWYRQDPGQGLRLIYYSQIVNDFQKGDIAEGYSVSREKKESFPLTVTSAQKNPTAFYLCASSISDEQYFGPGTRLTVT.

The CDR3 reads CASSLGQGPEAFF. CDR3 bases: TGTGCCAGCTCCCTAGGACAGGGGCCTGAAGCTTTCTTT. The chain uses TRBV18 and TRBJ1-1, with TRBD1 identical over 9 bases. The CDR3 has 13 residues. Germline V gives CDR1 KGHSH, CDR2 LQKENI. V trimming: 6 bases; J trimming: 6 bases; junction bases outside the gene matches: 5.

The rearrangement links TRBV5-4 to TRBJ1-2, with unresolved D. Germline values: CDR1 SGHNT, CDR2 YYREEE (reference sequence). The CDR3 runs to 14 residues. Trimming shortened V by 0 bases and J by 13 bases, and 19 bases separated the two germline ends. The CDR3 region is CASSLAEGTPGATF. The DNA for the CDR3 is TGTGCCAGCAGCTTGGCCGAAGGAACTCCTGGTGCCACCTTC.

This clone has only one observation. This chain uses TRBV5-1 with TRBJ2-7; D possibly corresponds to TRBD1 (6 bases). This CDR3 spans 15 amino acids. CDR1 and CDR2 from the germline V gene are SGHRS and YFSETQ. Trimming took off 3 bases at V and 4 bases at J, with 17 bases between the two ends. The CDR3 region is CASSYRESGKYEQYF. The DNA for the CDR3 is TGCGCCAGCAGCTACAGGGAGAGTGGGAAGTACGAGCAGTACTTC.

A single count supports this clone. The genes are TRBV13 and TRBJ1-1; maybe TRBD1 (6 bases). Germline V lookup: CDR1 PRHDT, CDR2 FYEKMQ (reference sequence). This CDR3 has 16 residues. Deletions cut 4 bases from V and 0 bases from J, with 15 bases between. The CDR3 reads CASSYDRFNMNTEAFF. In nucleotides, the CDR3 is TGTGCCAGCAGCTACGACAGGTTCAACATGAACACTGAAGCTTTCTTT.

The chain recombines TRBV19 with TRBJ2-7; tentatively, D is TRBD1 (6 bases). Germline V CDR1 and CDR2: LNHDA, SQIVND (reference sequence). The CDR3 runs 14 residues. V lost 6 bases to trimming and J lost 0 bases, with 12 bases between them. The CDR3 DNA sequence: TGTGCCAGTAGCCCTCAGGGGCTCTCCTACGAGCAGTACTTC. Its translation: CASSPQGLSYEQYF.

This chain joins TRBV3-1 (or the pseudogene TRBV3-2) and TRBJ2-3; 14 positions match TRBD2. Germline V lookup: CDR1 LGHDT, CDR2 YNNKEL (reference sequence). The V segment lost 4 bases and the J segment 0 bases; nucleotides outside the gene matches: 6. The CDR3 length is 18 residues. DNA for the CDR3: TGTGCCAGCAGCCCAGGGACTAGCGGGGGACCTAGCACAGATACGCAGTATTTT. Encoded protein: CASSPGTSGGPSTDTQYF.

The rearrangement links TRBV11-2 to TRBJ1-2; D ambiguous. The CDR3 sequence is 14 residues long. The germline V gene encodes CDR1 SGHAT and CDR2 FQNNGV. V shed 4 bases and J shed 4 bases, with 13 bases lying between them. The CDR3 sequence is CASSYLEGSYGYTF. DNA for the CDR3: TGTGCCAGCAGCTATTTGGAGGGTAGCTATGGCTACACCTTC.

CDR3 in amino acids: CASTWDREVGTNEKLFF. CDR3 DNA: TGTGCCAGCACCTGGGACAGGGAGGTGGGGACTAATGAAAAACTGTTTTTT. The chain is built from TRBV7-9 and TRBJ1-4, with TRBD1 matching 9 bases. Germline V gene lookup returns CDR1 SEHNR and CDR2 FQNEAQ (reference sequence). The CDR3 contains 17 residues. V dropped 7 bases and J dropped 2; count of bases not matched to a gene: 11. Full variable domain (missing parts from reference TRBV7-9 and TRBJ1-4): DTGVSQNPRHKITKRGQNVTFRCDPISEHNRLYWYRQTLGQGPEFLTYFQNEAQLEKSRLLSDRFSAERPKGSFSTLEIQRTEQGDSAMYLCASTWDREVGTNEKLFFGSGTQLSVL.

This chain uses TRBV18 with TRBJ2-7; D is possibly TRBD1 or TRBD2 (5 bases each). This CDR3 has 14 residues. Between the trimmed V and J ends, which lost 2 bases and 3 bases, there was a span of 11 bases. Germline V gene sequence: CDR1 KGHSH, CDR2 LQKENI. The CDR3 is CASSPYRDGYEQYF. CDR3 DNA: TGTGCCAGCTCACCATACCGGGACGGCTACGAGCAGTACTTC.

The sample holds one count of this clone. The sample contains more than one DNA sequence encoding this CDR3. This sequence joins TRBV5-1 and TRBJ1-1; TRBD1 might be the D (5 bases). This CDR3 has 13 amino acids. The V and J ends lost 4 bases and 2 bases respectively, with 9 bases between them. Germline CDR1 and CDR2: SGHRS and YFSETQ. The CDR3 sequence is CASSQGLNTEAFF. The CDR3 DNA reads TGCGCCAGCAGCCAGGGCCTTAACACTGAAGCTTTCTTT.

This chain joins TRBV6-4 and TRBJ1-2; 7 nucleotides match TRBD1. The CDR3 is 13 amino acids. The V and J ends lost 5 bases and 8 bases, in that order; junction bases with no gene match: 8. Germline CDR1 and CDR2: MRHNA and SNTAGT. The CDR3 nucleotides read TGTGCCAGCAGTCGAGACAGGGTCACCGGCTACACCTTC. Amino acids: CASSRDRVTGYTF.

The chain's CDR3 is CASSLIDGQRSGELFF. Written as DNA, the CDR3 is TGTGCCAGCAGCCTTATCGACGGGCAACGAAGCGGGGAGCTGTTTTTT. The rearrangement joins TRBV7-6 to TRBJ2-2; D uncertain. Germline V gene sequence: CDR1 SGHVS, CDR2 FNYEAQ. The V end lost 5 bases, the J end lost 7 bases, and 20 bases lay between the germline ends. The CDR3 is 16 amino acids. The variable domain in full, completed from reference TRBV7-6 and TRBJ2-2, reads GAGVSQSPRYKVTKRGQDVALRCDPISGHVSLYWYRQALGQGPEFLTYFNYEAQQDKSGLPNDRFSAERPEGSISTLTIQRTEQRDSAMYRCASSLIDGQRSGELFFGEGSRLTVL.

This clone is a singleton in its sample. V gene TRBV2 combines with J gene TRBJ1-1, with TRBD1 as a possible D gene (6 bases). The length of the CDR3 is 13 residues. From germline, CDR1 is SNHLY and CDR2 FYNNEI. Trimming removed 6 bases from V and 8 bases from J, with 16 bases in between. CDR3 nucleotides: TGTGCCAGCAGGAGGAACAGGGAATCGGAAGCTTTCTTT. Translating gives CASRRNRESEAFF.

The V call is TRBV27, the J call TRBJ1-6, with a possible D match to TRBD1 (5 bases). The length of the CDR3 is 16 residues. Trimming cost V 2 bases and J 9 bases, with 17 bases left between them. Looked up from germline, CDR1 is MNHEY and CDR2 is SMNVEV (reference sequence). The CDR3 region is CASSLRSQGRSSPLHF. The CDR3 DNA sequence: TGTGCCAGCAGTTTACGGAGCCAGGGCCGTAGTTCACCCCTCCACTTT.

V usage is TRBV18 and J usage is TRBJ2-7; D tentatively reads TRBD1 or TRBD2 (5 bases each). The CDR3 is 14 residues long. V lost 2 bases and J 6 bases, leaving 14 bases between the germline ends. Germline CDR1 and CDR2: KGHSH and LQKENI. CDR3 bases: TGTGCCAGCTCACCAGGGCGGGTTCAGGGCGAGCAGTACTTC. It specifies CASSPGRVQGEQYF.

CDR3 region: CASSPRLGAQYF. The CDR3 coding sequence is TGTGCCAGCAGTCCCCGACTAGGGGCGCAGTATTTT. The gene calls are TRBV12-3 or TRBV12-4 and TRBJ2-3, with D tentatively TRBD2 (6 bases). The CDR3 loop spans 12 amino acids. The V gene lost 5 bases and the J gene lost 10 bases, with 13 bases spanning the gap.